Listed below are T cell receptor beta chains from one sample, sequenced in a study of identical twins. In TCRdb, the 5' RACE reads were re-called with MiXCR into one record per CDR3 protein. The table lists roughly 220,000 distinct CDR3 sequences, over 5.5% of them singletons. The same specimen was also included in a second study, on T cells expressing NK-cell markers.

Sequenced: CD8+ T cells sorted from blood. These receptor sequences come from a woman aged 18-30 years in good health. CDR3s leave out the opening cysteine and the closing phenylalanine or tryptophan.

j_call | v_call | cdr3_aa
TRBJ2-1 | TRBV11-2 | ASSFIKGNQEQF
TRBJ1-1 | TRBV20-1 | SAQADGWGAF
TRBJ1-1 | TRBV27 | ASSVTGGMNTEAF
TRBJ1-3 | TRBV6-1 | ASILQPPRGNTIY
TRBJ2-7 | TRBV7-2 | ASSHRTATNYEQY
TRBJ2-2 | TRBV5-1 | ASSLVPIAGADTGELF
TRBJ2-1 | TRBV2 | ASGGGGSSYNEQF
TRBJ2-7 | TRBV7-2 | ATARLAGHEQY
TRBJ2-7 | TRBV9 | ASSGGLDPYEQY
TRBJ1-1 | TRBV5-5 | ASSWVINTEAF